Shown below are 26 T cell receptor beta chains from a single sample sequenced in a study of cytomegalovirus exposure and HLA in healthy donors (dated by TCRdb to about 2017). Library prep was done by the immunoSEQ multiplex PCR assay. The multiplex PCR relied on a mix of 60 forward primers for TCR Vbeta segments and 13 reverse primers for TCR Jbeta segments. The source is immuneACCESS, and TCRdb retained only in-frame sequences with V and J called. Part of the clones is not carried over; for the studies checked, unresolved V genes explain less than half of this, and the remainder is unexplained. The sample includes around 150,000 clones, with 65% to 70% observed a single time. Of the sample, less than 11% is held by the ten largest clones. Sequenced input: PBMCs. The source is a young man in good health and CMV-seropositive.

This sequence joins TRBV7-8 and TRBJ1-1; D possibly corresponds to TRBD1 (5 bases). The CDR3 is made up of 17 amino acids. V was shortened by 0 bases and J by 5 bases, with 19 bases between the two germline ends. The germline V gene encodes CDR1 SGHVS and CDR2 FQNEAQ. CDR3 DNA sequence: TGTGCCAGCAGCTTAGCTGGAGCGGGGCGGTTAAGGACTGAAGCTTTCTTT. Translating gives CASSLAGAGRLRTEAFF. Supplemented by reference TRBV7-8 and TRBJ1-1, the full variable domain reads GAGVSQSPRYKVAKRGQDVALRCDPISGHVSLFWYQQALGQGPEFLTYFQNEAQLDKSGLPSDRFFAERPEGSVSTLKIQRTQQEDSAVYLCASSLAGAGRLRTEAFFGQGTRLTVV.

Only a few counts were recorded for this clone. The rearrangement joins TRBV9 to TRBJ2-3; no clear D gene. Looked up from germline, CDR1 is SGDLS and CDR2 is YYNGEE. The CDR3 runs to 13 residues. Between the trimmed V and J ends, which lost 2 bases and 2 bases, there was a span of 6 bases. As DNA, the CDR3 is TGTGCCAGCAGCGTCTTAGCCACAGATACGCAGTATTTT. Translating gives CASSVLATDTQYF. Full variable domain (missing parts from reference TRBV9 and TRBJ2-3): DSGVTQTPKHLITATGQRVTLRCSPRSGDLSVYWYQQSLDQGLQFLIQYYNGEERAKGNILERFSAQQFPDLHSELNLSSLELGDSALYFCASSVLATDTQYFGPGTRLTVL.

This chain uses TRBV7-6 with TRBJ1-2; 9 bases are shared with TRBD1. V gave up 1 base and J gave up 2 bases; unmatched junction bases: 5. The CDR3 spans 16 residues. Germline CDR1 SGHVS, CDR2 FNYEAQ. As DNA, the CDR3 is TGTGCCAGCAGCTTAGGGGACAGGGAGCCCAACTATGGCTACACCTTC. Encoded protein: CASSLGDREPNYGYTF.

This clone was observed a handful of times. The chain employs TRBV18 and TRBJ1-4; TRBD1 is a possible D gene (5 bases). Germline CDR1 and CDR2: KGHSH and LQKENI. The CDR3 spans 19 residues. The V end lost 2 bases, the J end lost 0 bases, and 19 bases lay between the germline ends. CDR3 sequence (DNA): TGTGCCAGCTCACCAAATTCTGGGGCAGGAGCTGCAACTAATGAAAAACTGTTTTTT. Translated: CASSPNSGAGAATNEKLFF.

The J gene is TRBJ2-2, the V gene TRBV10-3, with 11 bases lining up with TRBD2. V shed 6 bases, J shed 0 bases, and the junction held 3 bases outside the gene matches. Germline CDR1 ENHRY, CDR2 SYGVKD. The CDR3 is 16 residues long. The CDR3 DNA follows: TGTGCCATCAGGGCGGGACTAGCGGCGAACACCGGGGAGCTGTTTTTT. Translation: CAIRAGLAANTGELFF.

V is TRBV10-3 and J is TRBJ2-1, with 13 bases that match TRBD2. Germline CDR1 reads ENHRY; CDR2 reads SYGVKD. The CDR3 sequence is 17 residues long. J gave up 3 bases and V 3 bases, and 5 bases lay outside the gene matches. DNA for the CDR3: TGTGCCATCAGTGATGGACTAGCGGGGGAGGGCTACAATGAGCAGTTCTTC. This encodes CAISDGLAGEGYNEQFF.

This chain joins TRBV5-1 and TRBJ1-2; D call uncertain. V was trimmed by 5 bases and J by 7 bases, leaving 9 bases between them. The CDR3 spans 11 residues. Germline-derived CDR1 and CDR2 are SGHRS and YFSETQ. CDR3 in amino acids: CASRSEVGYTF. The CDR3 coding sequence is TGCGCCAGCAGGTCAGAGGTTGGCTACACCTTC.

The chain employs TRBV2 and TRBJ2-4, with a weak D call TRBD1 (5 bases). From germline, CDR1 is SNHLY and CDR2 FYNNEI. Between the trimmed V and J ends, which lost 4 bases and 4 bases, there was a span of 8 bases. The CDR3 loop spans 13 amino acids. The CDR3 DNA reads TGTGCCAGCAGTGGAGACAGAAAAAACATTCAGTACTTC. Protein: CASSGDRKNIQYF.

Concerning this clone itself: Other nucleotide sequences in the sample specify the same CDR3. V and J are TRBV14 and TRBJ1-1; 9 bases fit TRBD1. CDR1 and CDR2 from the germline V gene are SGHDN and FVKESK. The CDR3 length is 13 residues. V dropped 4 bases and J dropped 7; count of bases not matched to a gene: 4. The CDR3 DNA follows: TGTGCCAGCAGCCTACAGACAGGGGGTGAAGCTTTCTTT. It encodes CASSLQTGGEAFF.

The chain carries TRBV6-6 and TRBJ1-2; tentatively, D is TRBD1 (5 bases). The CDR3 contains 15 residues. Deletions cut 1 base from V and 1 base from J, with 10 bases between. Germline-derived CDR1 and CDR2 are MNHNY and SVGAGI (reference sequence). The CDR3, as DNA: TGTGCCAGCAGTTACTTGGGGGGGGGTAACTATGGCTACACCTTC. This encodes CASSYLGGGNYGYTF.

The chain uses TRBV28 and TRBJ2-7, with a tentative D call TRBD1 (6 bases). The V gene's germline CDR1 is MDHEN and CDR2 SYDVKM. V shed 8 bases and J shed 3 bases, with 20 bases lying between them. The CDR3 runs 15 residues. Written as DNA, the CDR3 is TGTGCCAGCGTAGGACCGTCCAGGGGTATCTACGAGCAGTACTTC. It codes for CASVGPSRGIYEQYF. Drawing the rest from reference TRBV28 and TRBJ2-7, the complete variable domain is DVKVTQSSRYLVKRTGEKVFLECVQDMDHENMFWYRQDPGLGLRLIYFSYDVKMKEKGDIPEGYSVSREKKERFSLILESASTNQTSMYLCASVGPSRGIYEQYFGPGTRLTVT.

This clone occurred a few times. This chain connects TRBV19 to TRBJ1-1; D gene ambiguous. The CDR3 has 13 amino acids. Germline CDR1 reads LNHDA; CDR2 reads SQIVND (reference sequence). Trimming pared 10 bases from V and 1 base from J, leaving 13 bases between. CDR3 coding DNA: TGTGCCACCAGGATTTCCCCGAACACTGAAGCTTTCTTT. Its protein product is CATRISPNTEAFF.

This clone was recorded only once. The chain combines TRBV6-1 with TRBJ1-1; tentatively, D is TRBD1 (5 bases). Deletions cut 7 bases from V and 2 bases from J, with 11 bases between. Germline values: CDR1 MNHNS, CDR2 SASEGT. The CDR3 spans 13 residues. CDR3: CASNPGDNTEAFF. The DNA of the CDR3 is TGTGCCAGCAATCCGGGGGATAACACTGAAGCTTTCTTT.

This rearrangement joins TRBV6-5 to TRBJ2-7; no definite D call. The ends were cut back, 0 bases at V and 3 bases at J, with 12 bases in the middle. CDR3 length: 15 amino acids. CDR1 is MNHEY, CDR2 SVGAGI, per germline. CDR3 nucleotide sequence: TGTGCCAGCAGTTACTCGAGAAAGCCTAACTACGAGCAGTACTTC. Encoded protein: CASSYSRKPNYEQYF.

V and J are TRBV5-1 and TRBJ2-1; TRBD2 agrees at 15 bases. The CDR3 totals 14 residues. V dropped 3 bases and J dropped 9; count of bases not matched to a gene: 1. Looked up from germline, CDR1 is SGHRS and CDR2 is YFSETQ. The CDR3: CASSSGLAGGEQFF. In nucleotides, the CDR3 is TGCGCCAGCAGCTCGGGACTAGCGGGAGGTGAGCAGTTCTTC.

The gene calls are TRBV2 and TRBJ2-3; 8 bases are shared with TRBD1. This CDR3 has 13 residues. The germline CDR1 and CDR2 sequences are SNHLY and FYNNEI. After removal of 9 bases from V and 5 bases from J, the junction contained 7 bases not matched to a gene. The DNA of the CDR3 is TGTGCCAGTGATGGACAGGGCGTAGATACGCAGTATTTT. Its translation: CASDGQGVDTQYF.

In DNA, the CDR3 is TGTGCCAGCACAGGAGGGGTGAGTCAGCCCCAGCATTTT. Protein: CASTGGVSQPQHF. J is TRBJ1-5 and V is TRBV6-1; the D gene is possibly TRBD1 (5 bases). V lost 7 bases and J lost 6, with 13 bases in between. CDR1 and CDR2 (germline): MNHNS, SASEGT. The length of the CDR3 is 13 residues.

This rearrangement joins TRBV5-1 to TRBJ2-7; a possible D gene is TRBD2 (6 bases). The germline V gene has CDR1 SGHRS and CDR2 YFSETQ. The CDR3 has 15 residues. The V end was cut by 5 bases, the J end by 0 bases, with 15 bases between. Here the CDR3 DNA reads TGCGCCAGCAGTTCCCCGGAGGGGAACTCCTACGAGCAGTACTTC. The encoded protein is CASSSPEGNSYEQYF.

In its sample, this clone was seen a few times. V gene TRBV7-2 combines with J gene TRBJ2-3; D ambiguous. Germline V gene lookup returns CDR1 SGHTA and CDR2 FQGNSA. Trimming cost V 3 bases and J 6 bases, with 10 bases left between them. CDR3 length: 13 residues. CDR3 sequence reads: CASSFSGADTQYF. The CDR3 DNA sequence: TGTGCCAGCAGCTTTTCAGGCGCCGATACGCAGTATTTT.

The chain carries TRBV6-6 and TRBJ1-1; weak D call: TRBD1 (6 bases). CDR3 length: 15 residues. Trimming shortened V by 6 bases and J by 0 bases, and 14 bases separated the two germline ends. Germline V gene lookup returns CDR1 MNHNY and CDR2 SVGAGI (reference sequence). In DNA, the CDR3 is TGTGCCAGCAGCAAAGGGGGGGAATTGAACACTGAAGCTTTCTTT. Its translation: CASSKGGELNTEAFF.

This clone turned up a few times. CDR3 bases: TGCGCCAGCAGTCCCATTGGGCTCGAGCAGTACTTC. Translated, it gives CASSPIGLEQYF. V gene TRBV10-2 combines with J gene TRBJ2-7; D remains unclear. V gave up 5 bases and J gave up 6 bases, with 11 bases separating them. CDR3 length: 12 residues. Germline V gives CDR1 WSHSY, CDR2 SAAADI.

A single count supports this clone. This rearrangement joins TRBV2 to TRBJ1-1; tentative D call: TRBD1 (5 bases). This CDR3 spans 15 amino acids. The germline V gene encodes CDR1 SNHLY and CDR2 FYNNEI. V lost 5 bases and J 5 bases, leaving 18 bases between the germline ends. Here the CDR3 DNA reads TGTGCCAGCAGTTCAAAAACCACAGGTTTTACTGAAGCTTTCTTT. Amino acid sequence: CASSSKTTGFTEAFF.

This clone occurred a few times. The CDR3 DNA follows: TGTGCCAGCAGCACACTGCGCGGGAGGGCTTTCGGTGAGCAGTTCTTC. This translates into CASSTLRGRAFGEQFF. This chain joins TRBV11-3 and TRBJ2-1, with 9 bases that match TRBD2. Losses at the gene ends were 5 bases for V and 9 bases for J; bases not matched to a gene: 14. CDR3 length: 16 residues. Germline CDR1 and CDR2: SGHNT and YENEEA.

The chain recombines TRBV6-5 with TRBJ2-7; weak D call: TRBD1 (6 bases). V lost 6 bases and J lost 2, with 17 bases in between. Looked up from germline, CDR1 is MNHEY and CDR2 is SVGAGI. The CDR3 is 15 residues long. Written as DNA, the CDR3 is TGTGCCAGCAGGCCAACCCGGGACACCCCCTACGAGCAGTACTTC. It encodes CASRPTRDTPYEQYF.

This rearrangement joins TRBV6-1 to TRBJ1-1, with a tentative D call TRBD1 (6 bases). V was trimmed by 11 bases and J by 8 bases, leaving 24 bases between them. The germline gives CDR1 MNHNS, CDR2 SASEGT. This CDR3 region has 14 residues. Written as DNA, the CDR3 is TGTGCCGGCCGAAGGGGGGGACTGGAATTAGAAGCTTTCTTT. Translation: CAGRRGGLELEAFF.

DNA for the CDR3: TGTGCCAGCAGCAAGCCGGGACAGGGCAACGTCTCACCCCTCCACTTT. Amino acids: CASSKPGQGNVSPLHF. This sequence joins TRBV28 and TRBJ1-6; 9 nucleotides line up with TRBD1. CDR3 length: 16 amino acids. Trimming took 6 bases from V and 10 from J; bases not matched to a gene: 13. The germline V gene encodes CDR1 MDHEN and CDR2 SYDVKM.